Listed here are 14 T cell receptor beta chains from one sample, sequenced in a study of blood T cell repertoires in COVID-19. Sequencing was performed with immunoSEQ multiplex PCR; in TCRdb, only in-frame clones are kept and a portion is missing. The sample lists over 35,000 clones; approximately 71% were seen once. The material sequenced was peripheral blood. The source of these receptors is a man older than 75 with acute or convalescent COVID-19.

The V call is TRBV9, the J call TRBJ1-2, with D maybe TRBD1 (5 bases). The germline V gene has CDR1 SGDLS and CDR2 YYNGEE. Trimming took 0 bases from V and 3 from J, leaving 9 bases between them. The CDR3 sequence is 14 residues long. This CDR3 reads CASSVGRVHYGYTF. The CDR3 DNA reads as TGTGCCAGCAGCGTAGGCAGGGTCCACTATGGCTACACCTTC.

V and J are TRBV4-1 and TRBJ2-7; D gene uncertain. With 4 bases removed from V and 0 bases from J, the gap between germline ends came to 16 bases. Germline values: CDR1 MGHRA, CDR2 YSYEKL. The CDR3 spans 16 residues. Here the CDR3 reads CASSRGRMESSYEQYF. The CDR3 nucleotides are TGCGCCAGCAGCCGAGGTCGGATGGAGAGCTCCTACGAGCAGTACTTC.

The chain couples TRBV14 to TRBJ1-2; 7 positions match TRBD1. This CDR3 is built from 14 residues. With V trimmed by 1 base and J by 5 bases, 4 bases remained unmatched. CDR1 and CDR2 (germline): SGHDN, FVKESK. DNA of the CDR3: TGTGCCAGCAGCCAAGCGACAGGGCGGTATGGCTACACCTTC. It yields the protein CASSQATGRYGYTF.

V usage is TRBV29-1 and J usage is TRBJ1-3, with unresolved D. The CDR3 is made up of 15 amino acids. Trimming cost V 6 bases and J 3 bases, with 18 bases left between them. In germline, CDR1 is SQVTM, CDR2 ANQGSEA. In DNA, the CDR3 is TGCAGCGTCGTTCCCGATCGGGAGTTTGGAAACACCATATATTTT. This gives the protein CSVVPDREFGNTIYF.

V and J are TRBV20-1 and TRBJ1-2, with a weak D call TRBD1 (6 bases). Germline V gene data show CDR1 as DFQATT and CDR2 as SNEGSKA (reference sequence). V was shortened by 3 bases and J by 8 bases, with 13 bases between the two germline ends. The CDR3 totals 12 residues. The CDR3, as DNA: TGCAGTGCTAGTGTATGGGGGGGCGGCTACACCTTC. Protein product: CSASVWGGGYTF.

The chain employs TRBV5-1 and TRBJ2-1; 8 positions match TRBD2. Germline trimming cut 5 bases from V and 8 bases from J; bases unmatched to any gene: 12. CDR1 SGHRS and CDR2 YFSETQ come from the germline V gene. This CDR3 spans 15 amino acids. CDR3 sequence reads: CASRSPGGFGDEQFF. CDR3 DNA sequence: TGCGCCAGCAGGTCCCCGGGAGGGTTTGGAGATGAGCAGTTCTTC.

The chain couples TRBV9 to TRBJ2-3; 10 nucleotides match TRBD1. Germline values: CDR1 SGDLS, CDR2 YYNGEE. The CDR3 contains 16 residues. With V trimmed by 0 bases and J by 4 bases, 5 bases remained unmatched. As DNA, the CDR3 is TGTGCCAGCAGCGTAGGGGGACAGGGGTGGGCAGATACGCAGTATTTT. Amino acid sequence: CASSVGGQGWADTQYF.

The chain combines TRBV28 with TRBJ1-5, with D unresolved. Germline values: CDR1 MDHEN, CDR2 SYDVKM. This CDR3 is built from 15 residues. Trimming took off 3 bases at V and 2 bases at J, with 11 bases between the two ends. In DNA form, the CDR3 reads TGTGCCAGCAGTTTTCGTGGGCGAGGCAATCAGCCCCAGCATTTT. Translating it yields CASSFRGRGNQPQHF.

The chain uses TRBV28 and TRBJ1-3; 7 nucleotides line up with TRBD1. The CDR3 runs to 14 residues. The V gene end was trimmed by 7 bases and the J gene end by 5 bases; junction bases not matched to a gene: 8. Germline CDR1 reads MDHEN; CDR2 reads SYDVKM. The CDR3 coding sequence is TGTGCCAGCACCTTAGGGGACAGCCGAAACACCATATATTTT. The encoded protein is CASTLGDSRNTIYF.

V gene TRBV10-3 combines with J gene TRBJ2-1; 7 bases line up with TRBD2. The CDR3 totals 14 residues. With V trimmed by 7 bases and J by 1 base, 4 bases remained unmatched. Germline V gives CDR1 ENHRY, CDR2 SYGVKD. This CDR3 is CAIKGSGSYNEQFF. The CDR3 region has the DNA TGTGCCATCAAGGGTAGCGGGTCCTACAATGAGCAGTTCTTC.

This clone was counted a few times. The chain couples TRBV5-4 to TRBJ1-6; no firm D call. The CDR3 consists of 12 residues. Per germline, CDR1 SGHNT and CDR2 YYREEE (reference sequence). Between the trimmed V and J ends, which lost 3 bases and 9 bases, there was a span of 7 bases. CDR3 in amino acids: CASSSVSSPLHF. The CDR3 nucleotides are TGTGCCAGCAGCTCTGTATCTTCACCCCTCCACTTT.

Only a few counts were recorded for this clone. The chain links TRBV19 to TRBJ2-1, with D tentatively TRBD1 (6 bases). This CDR3 has 14 residues. The germline V gene encodes CDR1 LNHDA and CDR2 SQIVND (reference sequence). V was shortened by 7 bases and J by 4 bases, with 14 bases between the two germline ends. In DNA, the CDR3 is TGTGCCAGTAAGGCCAGGGGACCATACAATGAGCAGTTCTTC. This encodes CASKARGPYNEQFF.

V and J are TRBV3-1 (or the pseudogene TRBV3-2) and TRBJ1-2; D ambiguous. The length of the CDR3 is 14 residues. Germline loops: CDR1 LGHDT, CDR2 YNNKEL (reference sequence). Trimming took 1 base from V and 4 from J, leaving 10 bases between them. CDR3 sequence (DNA): TGTGCCAGCAGCCAAGTTACCAGTCCCTATGGCTACACCTTC. It translates to CASSQVTSPYGYTF.

This clone has only one observation. The V gene is TRBV30, the J gene TRBJ1-1, with unresolved D. Germline V gene data show CDR1 as GTSNPN and CDR2 as SVGIG (reference sequence). V gave up 2 bases and J gave up 6 bases, with 10 bases separating them. The CDR3 runs 12 residues. CDR3 amino acids: CAWSRGFPEAFF. The CDR3 DNA sequence: TGTGCCTGGAGTAGAGGGTTCCCTGAAGCTTTCTTT.